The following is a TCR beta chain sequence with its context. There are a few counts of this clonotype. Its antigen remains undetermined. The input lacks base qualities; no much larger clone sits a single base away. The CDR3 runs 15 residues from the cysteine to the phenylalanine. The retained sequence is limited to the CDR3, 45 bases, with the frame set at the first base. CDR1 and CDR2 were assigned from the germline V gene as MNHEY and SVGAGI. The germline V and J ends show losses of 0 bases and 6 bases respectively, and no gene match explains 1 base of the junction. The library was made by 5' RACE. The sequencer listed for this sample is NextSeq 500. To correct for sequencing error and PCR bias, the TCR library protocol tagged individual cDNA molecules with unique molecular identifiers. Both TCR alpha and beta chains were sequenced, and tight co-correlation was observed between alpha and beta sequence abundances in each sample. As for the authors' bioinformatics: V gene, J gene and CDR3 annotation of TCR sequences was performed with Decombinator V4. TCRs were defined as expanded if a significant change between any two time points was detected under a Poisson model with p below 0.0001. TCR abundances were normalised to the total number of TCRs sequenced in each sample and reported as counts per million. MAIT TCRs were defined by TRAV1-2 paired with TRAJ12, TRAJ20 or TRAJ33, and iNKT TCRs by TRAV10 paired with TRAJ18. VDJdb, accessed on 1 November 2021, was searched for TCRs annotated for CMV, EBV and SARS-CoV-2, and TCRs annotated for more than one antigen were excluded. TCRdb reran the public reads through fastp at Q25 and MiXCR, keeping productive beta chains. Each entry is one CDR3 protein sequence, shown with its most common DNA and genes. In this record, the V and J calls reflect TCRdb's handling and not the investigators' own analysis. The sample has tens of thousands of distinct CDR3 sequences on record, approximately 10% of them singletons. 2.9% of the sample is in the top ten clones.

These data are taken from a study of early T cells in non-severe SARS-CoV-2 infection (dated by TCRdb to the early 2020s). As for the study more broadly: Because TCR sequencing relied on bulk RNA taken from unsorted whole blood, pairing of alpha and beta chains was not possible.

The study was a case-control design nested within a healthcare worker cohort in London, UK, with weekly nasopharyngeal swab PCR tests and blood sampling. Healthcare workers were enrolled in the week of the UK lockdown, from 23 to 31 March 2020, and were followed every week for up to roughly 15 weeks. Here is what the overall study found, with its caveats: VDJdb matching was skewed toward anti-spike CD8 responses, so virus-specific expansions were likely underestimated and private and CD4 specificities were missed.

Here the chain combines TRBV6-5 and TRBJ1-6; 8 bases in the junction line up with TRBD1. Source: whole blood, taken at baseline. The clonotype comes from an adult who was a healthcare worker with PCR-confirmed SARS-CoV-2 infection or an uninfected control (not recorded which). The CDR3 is CASSYSGQVNSPLHF. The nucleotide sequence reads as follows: TGTGCCAGCAGTTACTCGGGACAGGTTAATTCACCCCTCCACTTT.